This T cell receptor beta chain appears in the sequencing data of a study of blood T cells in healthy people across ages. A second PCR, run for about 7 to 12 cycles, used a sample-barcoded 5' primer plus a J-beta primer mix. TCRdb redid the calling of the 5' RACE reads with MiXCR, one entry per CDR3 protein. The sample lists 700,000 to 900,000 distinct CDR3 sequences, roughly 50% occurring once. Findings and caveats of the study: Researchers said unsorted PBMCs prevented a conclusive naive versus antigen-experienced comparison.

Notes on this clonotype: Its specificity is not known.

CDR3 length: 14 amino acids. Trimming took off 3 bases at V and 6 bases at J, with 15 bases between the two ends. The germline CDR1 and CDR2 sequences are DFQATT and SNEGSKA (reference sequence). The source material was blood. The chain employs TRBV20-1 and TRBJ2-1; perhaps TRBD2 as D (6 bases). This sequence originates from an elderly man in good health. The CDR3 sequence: CSASIGSLRNEQFF. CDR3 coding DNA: TGCAGTGCTAGCATCGGGAGTCTCCGCAATGAGCAGTTCTTC.